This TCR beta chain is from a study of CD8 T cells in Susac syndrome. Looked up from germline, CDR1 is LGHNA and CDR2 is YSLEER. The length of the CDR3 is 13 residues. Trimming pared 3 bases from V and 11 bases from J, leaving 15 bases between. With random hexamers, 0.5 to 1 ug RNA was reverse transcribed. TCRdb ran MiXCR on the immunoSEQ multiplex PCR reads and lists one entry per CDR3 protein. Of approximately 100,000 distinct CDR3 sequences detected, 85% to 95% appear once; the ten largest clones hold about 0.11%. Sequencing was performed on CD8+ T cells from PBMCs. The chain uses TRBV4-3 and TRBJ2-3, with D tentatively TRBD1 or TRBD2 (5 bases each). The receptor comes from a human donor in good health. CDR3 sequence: CASSHNSGTGQYF. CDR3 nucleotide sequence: TGCGCCAGCAGCCATAACTCGGGGACGGGGCAGTATTTT.